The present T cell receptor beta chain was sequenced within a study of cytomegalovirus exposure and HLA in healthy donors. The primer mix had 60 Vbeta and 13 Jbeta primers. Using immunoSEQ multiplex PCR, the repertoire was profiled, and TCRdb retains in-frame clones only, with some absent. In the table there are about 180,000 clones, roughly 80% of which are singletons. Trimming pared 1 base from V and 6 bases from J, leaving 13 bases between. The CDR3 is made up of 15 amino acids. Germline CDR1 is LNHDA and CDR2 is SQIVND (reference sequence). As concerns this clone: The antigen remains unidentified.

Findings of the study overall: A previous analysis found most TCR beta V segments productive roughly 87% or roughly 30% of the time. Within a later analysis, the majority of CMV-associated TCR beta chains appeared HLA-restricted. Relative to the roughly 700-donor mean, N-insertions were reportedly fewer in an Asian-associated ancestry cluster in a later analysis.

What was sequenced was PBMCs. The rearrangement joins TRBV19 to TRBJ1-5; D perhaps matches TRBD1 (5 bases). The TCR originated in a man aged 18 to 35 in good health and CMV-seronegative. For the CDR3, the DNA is TGTGCCAGTAGTATAGGGCAAAGGGGTGGTCAGCCCCAGCATTTT. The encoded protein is CASSIGQRGGQPQHF.